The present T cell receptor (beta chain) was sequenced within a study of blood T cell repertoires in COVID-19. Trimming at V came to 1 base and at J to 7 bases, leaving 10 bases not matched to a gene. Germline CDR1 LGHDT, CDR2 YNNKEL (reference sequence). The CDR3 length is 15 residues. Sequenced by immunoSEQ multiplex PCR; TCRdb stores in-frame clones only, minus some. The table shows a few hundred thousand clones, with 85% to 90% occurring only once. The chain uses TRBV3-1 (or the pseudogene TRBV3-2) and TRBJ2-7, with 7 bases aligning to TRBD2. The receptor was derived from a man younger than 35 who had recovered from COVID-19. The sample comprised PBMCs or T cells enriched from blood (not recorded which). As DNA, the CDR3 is TGTGCCAGCAGCCAAGGTCCGGGGGGAGCGGAAGAGCAGTACTTC. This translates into CASSQGPGGAEEQYF.